This passage covers 26 T cell receptor beta chains from one sample sequenced in a study of blood T cell repertoires in COVID-19. TCRdb's table, derived via immunoSEQ multiplex PCR, lists solely in-frame clones and lacks some. In the table there are about 180,000 clones, about 90% of which are singletons. Sequenced: peripheral blood. The origin of the receptors is a man aged 35 to 55 with active or convalescent COVID-19.

V and J are TRBV2 and TRBJ1-4; TRBD1 matches at 7 bases. The CDR3 totals 14 residues. Germline V gene data show CDR1 as SNHLY and CDR2 as FYNNEI. V shed 3 bases and J 5 bases; nucleotides not matched to a gene: 3. The CDR3 sequence is CASSEVGQNEKLFF. The CDR3 DNA reads as TGTGCCAGCAGTGAGGTGGGACAGAATGAAAAACTGTTTTTT.

The chain combines TRBV27 with TRBJ1-1; 10 nucleotides match TRBD1. With 3 bases clipped from V and 5 bases from J, the junction kept 6 bases outside the gene matches. CDR1 is MNHEY and CDR2 is SMNVEV in the germline V gene (reference sequence). This CDR3 has 15 residues. CDR3 sequence (DNA): TGTGCCAGCAGTTTGACAGGGGGCCCCTCAACTGAAGCTTTCTTT. This encodes CASSLTGGPSTEAFF.

The gene calls are TRBV6-1 and TRBJ2-3; D remains unclear. V was clipped by 2 bases and J by 0 bases, with 9 bases between them. The CDR3 has 15 residues. Germline V CDR1 and CDR2: MNHNS, SASEGT. The CDR3 here is CASSEQAPSTDTQYF. The CDR3 nucleotides read TGTGCCAGCAGTGAACAGGCGCCAAGCACAGATACGCAGTATTTT.

CDR3 DNA: TGCGCCAGCAGCCACGGCCTCCTAGCGCGAACCTCTGGGGCCAACGTCCTGACTTTC. The encoded protein is CASSHGLLARTSGANVLTF. The rearrangement links TRBV4-1 to TRBJ2-6; TRBD2 is a possible D gene (6 bases). Germline V gene lookup returns CDR1 MGHRA and CDR2 YSYEKL. The CDR3 loop spans 19 amino acids. The germline V and J ends were trimmed by 3 bases and 0 bases, with 18 bases remaining between them.

The genes are TRBV2 and TRBJ1-2; D is unclear. This CDR3 has 12 residues. CDR1 and CDR2 (germline): SNHLY, FYNNEI. Trimming shortened V by 4 bases and J by 4 bases, and 7 bases separated the two germline ends. The CDR3 DNA reads as TGTGCCAGCAGTGTGAGCGGCTATGGCTACACCTTC. Translation: CASSVSGYGYTF. Using reference TRBV2 and TRBJ1-2 for the parts outside the CDR3, the full variable domain is EPEVTQTPSHQVTQMGQEVILRCVPISNHLYFYWYRQILGQKVEFLVSFYNNEISEKSEIFDDQFSVERPDGSNFTLKIRSTKLEDSAMYFCASSVSGYGYTFGSGTRLTVV.

The chain uses TRBV6-2 or TRBV6-3 and TRBJ1-1; weak D call: TRBD1 (6 bases). Trimming removed 5 bases from V and 10 bases from J, with 14 bases in between. The CDR3 runs to 12 residues. From germline, CDR1 is MNHEY and CDR2 SVGEGT. The CDR3: CASSDTGFAAFF. The CDR3 DNA follows: TGTGCCAGCAGTGACACAGGGTTCGCAGCTTTCTTT.

The gene calls are TRBV7-3 and TRBJ2-5; 8 bases line up with TRBD2. The V gene end was trimmed by 0 bases and the J gene end by 4 bases; junction bases not matched to a gene: 4. The CDR3 length is 15 residues. CDR1 and CDR2 from the germline V gene are SGHTA and FQGTGA. The chain's CDR3 is CASSLTAGAGETQYF. In DNA form, the CDR3 reads TGTGCCAGCAGCTTAACAGCGGGGGCAGGAGAGACCCAGTACTTC.

As for this clone: One junction end disagrees with the germline gene, perhaps due to a read error. The sample carries other DNA sequences with the same CDR3. The V gene is TRBV11-2, the J gene TRBJ2-3, with 9 bases matching TRBD2. This CDR3 is built from 17 residues. The germline gives CDR1 SGHAT, CDR2 FQNNGV. CDR3 coding DNA: TGTGCCCGCAGCTCCCGGGCGCGCGGGGGGGCGGGAGATACGCAGTATTTT. It encodes CARSSRARGGAGDTQYF.

This chain connects TRBV11-2 to TRBJ1-6; TRBD1 might be the D (6 bases). The germline V gene has CDR1 SGHAT and CDR2 FQNNGV. Trimming took off 5 bases at V and 5 bases at J, with 10 bases between the two ends. The CDR3 sequence is 14 residues long. CDR3 sequence: CASSPGQNNSPLHF. The CDR3 DNA is TGTGCCAGCAGCCCGGGACAAAATAATTCACCCCTCCACTTT.

The J gene is TRBJ1-1, the V gene TRBV5-3, with D maybe TRBD1 (6 bases). TRBV5-3 is labeled an ORF, and its function is uncertain. V shed 4 bases and J shed 2 bases, with 21 bases lying between them. The CDR3 extends over 17 amino acids. Here the CDR3 reads CARSPKGHSKLNTEAFF. In nucleotides, the CDR3 is TGTGCCAGAAGCCCTAAGGGACACAGCAAGCTAAACACTGAAGCTTTCTTT.

The chain employs TRBV5-6 and TRBJ1-6, with D maybe TRBD1 (5 bases). Trimming took off 3 bases at V and 10 bases at J, with 17 bases between the two ends. The CDR3 totals 15 residues. The V gene's germline CDR1 is SGHDT and CDR2 YYEEEE. CDR3 in amino acids: CASSYGTGRGSPLHF. The CDR3 nucleotides are TGTGCCAGCAGCTACGGGACTGGGCGAGGGTCACCCCTCCACTTT. The entire variable domain, with the rest obtained from reference TRBV5-6 and TRBJ1-6, is as follows: DAGVTQSPTHLIKTRGQQVTLRCSPKSGHDTVSWYQQALGQGPQFIFQYYEEEERQRGNFPDRFSGHQFPNYSSELNVNALLLGDSALYLCASSYGTGRGSPLHFGNGTRLTVT.

The V gene is TRBV29-1, the J gene TRBJ2-5; 8 bases align to TRBD1. Germline CDR1 and CDR2: SQVTM and ANQGSEA. J gave up 1 base and V 0 bases, and 7 bases lay outside the gene matches. CDR3 length: 16 amino acids. CDR3 region: CSVEDPVTGAQETQYF. CDR3 DNA sequence: TGCAGCGTTGAAGATCCAGTGACAGGGGCCCAAGAGACCCAGTACTTC.

The chain uses TRBV5-1 and TRBJ1-1, with D perhaps TRBD1 (5 bases). V dropped 0 bases and J dropped 1 base, with 7 bases sitting between them. Looked up from germline, CDR1 is SGHRS and CDR2 is YFSETQ. CDR3 size: 14 residues. The DNA for the CDR3 is TGCGCCAGCAGCTTGGGACAGCGGAACACTGAAGCTTTCTTT. This codes for CASSLGQRNTEAFF.

The rearrangement joins TRBV6-2 or TRBV6-3 to TRBJ2-2; tentatively, D is TRBD1 (6 bases). V lost 4 bases and J lost 1, with 10 bases in between. The CDR3 contains 15 residues. The germline V gene encodes CDR1 MNHEY and CDR2 SVGEGT. Here the CDR3 DNA reads TGTGCCAGCAGTTGGCCGGGACAGAACACCGGGGAGCTGTTTTTT. It translates to CASSWPGQNTGELFF.

The genes are TRBV5-5 and TRBJ1-1; D is possibly TRBD1 (5 bases). The CDR3 spans 14 residues. Germline CDR1 reads SGHKS; CDR2 reads YYEKEE (reference sequence). Trimming removed 0 bases at V and 7 bases at J, with 13 bases between. The chain's CDR3 is CASSLGTLAYEAFF. The CDR3 bases are TGTGCCAGCAGCTTGGGGACACTAGCATATGAAGCTTTCTTT.

This chain uses TRBV28 with TRBJ2-3, with D unclear. The CDR3 consists of 13 residues. CDR1 MDHEN and CDR2 SYDVKM come from the germline V gene. V shed 4 bases and J shed 0 bases, with 5 bases lying between them. The CDR3 loop reads CASSSPSTDTQYF. The CDR3 DNA reads as TGTGCCAGCAGTTCCCCGAGCACAGATACGCAGTATTTT.

The chain couples TRBV2 to TRBJ1-6; the match to TRBD1 covers 8 bases. Per germline, CDR1 SNHLY and CDR2 FYNNEI. V shed 6 bases and J 3 bases; nucleotides not matched to a gene: 4. The CDR3 is made up of 15 amino acids. CDR3 residues: CASRVDRGYNSPLHF. CDR3 sequence (DNA): TGTGCCAGCAGGGTCGACAGGGGCTATAATTCACCCCTCCACTTT.

The chain recombines TRBV5-1 with TRBJ2-2; D is perhaps TRBD1 (5 bases). CDR3 length: 16 residues. V was trimmed by 4 bases and J by 4 bases, leaving 17 bases between them. Germline assignment: CDR1 SGHRS and CDR2 YFSETQ. The CDR3 is CASSLSALGVTGELFF. Here the CDR3 DNA reads TGCGCCAGCAGCCTGTCGGCCCTAGGGGTCACCGGGGAGCTGTTTTTT.

J is TRBJ1-2 and V is TRBV5-4, with 8 positions matching TRBD1. The CDR3 spans 16 residues. J lost 1 base, V lost 0 bases, and 5 bases had no gene match. CDR1 is SGHNT and CDR2 is YYREEE in the germline V gene (reference sequence). CDR3 region: CASSLAGQGSNYGYTF. The CDR3 nucleotides are TGTGCCAGCAGCTTGGCCGGACAGGGCAGTAACTATGGCTACACCTTC.

The chain employs TRBV7-6 and TRBJ1-2, with D perhaps matching TRBD1 (6 bases). The CDR3 has 15 amino acids. Per the germline V gene, CDR1 is SGHVS and CDR2 is FNYEAQ. With 1 base removed from V and 4 bases from J, the gap between germline ends came to 13 bases. The CDR3 DNA sequence: TGTGCCAGCAGCTTAGATCCCGGACAGCTCTATGGCTACACCTTC. Translating it yields CASSLDPGQLYGYTF.

The count of this clone is one. This chain connects TRBV30 to TRBJ1-2; D might be TRBD1 (5 bases). The CDR3 consists of 13 residues. Germline values: CDR1 GTSNPN, CDR2 SVGIG (reference sequence). V was shortened by 0 bases and J by 6 bases, with 11 bases between the two germline ends. This CDR3 is CAWSVRGNHGYTF. The CDR3 DNA reads TGTGCCTGGAGTGTAAGGGGAAACCATGGCTACACCTTC. The full variable domain, completed using reference TRBV30 and TRBJ1-2, is SQTIHQWPATLVQPVGSPLSLECTVEGTSNPNLYWYRQAAGRGLQLLFYSVGIGQISSEVPQNLSASRPQDRQFILSSKKLLLSDSGFYLCAWSVRGNHGYTFGSGTRLTVV.

The CDR3 sequence is CASSLEHKGNQPQHF. The CDR3 coding sequence is TGTGCCAGCAGCTTAGAACACAAAGGCAATCAGCCCCAGCATTTT. The chain couples TRBV7-2 to TRBJ1-5; D remains unclear. V dropped 1 base and J dropped 2 bases, with 9 bases sitting between them. Looked up from germline, CDR1 is SGHTA and CDR2 is FQGNSA. This CDR3 is 15 amino acids long.

The gene calls are TRBV7-9 and TRBJ2-1, with 8 bases lining up with TRBD1. The ends lost 1 base at V and 6 bases at J; junction bases unmatched: 5. CDR1 SEHNR and CDR2 FQNEAQ come from the germline V gene (reference sequence). CDR3 size: 15 residues. The CDR3 here is CASSLGTGLFNEQFF. CDR3 DNA sequence: TGTGCCAGCAGCTTAGGGACAGGGTTGTTCAATGAGCAGTTCTTC.

For this clone: Distinct nucleotide sequences in the sample also encode this CDR3. This rearrangement joins TRBV27 to TRBJ1-3, with D hard to call. This CDR3 spans 13 amino acids. The V gene lost 4 bases and the J gene lost 0 bases, with 4 bases spanning the gap. From germline, CDR1 is MNHEY and CDR2 SMNVEV (reference sequence). CDR3: CASSSSSGNTIYF. The CDR3 nucleotides read TGTGCCAGCAGTTCTAGCTCTGGAAACACCATATATTTT.

The rearrangement joins TRBV29-1 to TRBJ1-1; D not resolved. CDR3 length: 13 residues. Trimming took 4 bases from V and 0 from J, leaving 9 bases between them. CDR1 and CDR2 from the germline V gene are SQVTM and ANQGSEA. CDR3 in amino acids: CSVARRMNTEAFF. The CDR3 DNA is TGCAGCGTTGCGAGAAGAATGAACACTGAAGCTTTCTTT.

V gene TRBV7-3 combines with J gene TRBJ2-3; possibly TRBD2 for D (5 bases). V gave up 5 bases and J gave up 9 bases, with 15 bases separating them. Germline V lookup: CDR1 SGHTA, CDR2 FQGTGA. This CDR3 contains 13 residues. The CDR3 sequence is CASSPAARSTQYF. Written as DNA, the CDR3 is TGTGCCAGCAGCCCAGCGGCGAGAAGCACGCAGTATTTT.